The clone carrying this T cell receptor beta chain was detected ten times or more. Its antigen is still unknown. This sample stems from a study of T cells in Graves' hyperthyroidism and ophthalmopathy. As for the study in general: At the time of initial diagnosis and before any treatment, peripheral blood was collected. General study points: Most clonotypes expanded in thyroid above 0.001 were likewise present in blood.

RNA transcripts served as the template for amplifying TCR beta CDR3 regions. Using the HTBI primer set, a first-round RT-PCR was run on the TCR CDR3. TCRdb reanalysed the multiplex PCR reads using MiXCR and keeps one entry per CDR3 protein. This sample carries fewer than 500,000 distinct CDR3 sequences, under 15% of them seen once, and the ten largest clones take less than 15%. The CDR3 has 17 residues. Trimming stripped 4 bases from V and 0 bases from J, with 16 bases between. Germline V gene lookup returns CDR1 SNHLY and CDR2 FYNNEI. This receptor was obtained from a young man with Graves' ophthalmopathy. Input material: blood. The chain couples TRBV2 to TRBJ2-1; tentatively, D is TRBD2 (5 bases). The CDR3 loop reads CASSGGVKEASYNEQFF. The DNA for the CDR3 is TGTGCCAGCAGTGGGGGAGTCAAGGAGGCCTCCTACAATGAGCAGTTCTTC.